Listed below are T cell receptor beta chains from one sample, sequenced in a study of T cell clones after liver transplantation. Sequencing was performed with immunoSEQ multiplex PCR; in TCRdb, only in-frame clones are kept and a portion is missing. The data contain about 74,000 clones, approximately 80% of them singletons. Source: CD4+ T cells from blood, taken before liver transplant. These receptor sequences come from a human donor who received a liver transplant. CDR3s include the opening cysteine and the closing phenylalanine or tryptophan. D genes are given only for firm matches. Clone size is stated in some rows and not others, as once, few, many or a class when expanded.

cdr3_aa | cdr3_nt | d_call | clone_size | j_call | v_call
CASSRQTLSSYNSPLHF | TGCGCCAGCAGCAGACAGACTCTGAGCTCCTATAATTCACCCCTCCACTTT | NA | NA | TRBJ1-6 | TRBV5-1
CASSVPAETQYF | TGTGCCAGCAGTGTACCGGCAGAGACCCAGTACTTC | NA | few | TRBJ2-5 | TRBV25-1
CASSTQGQGSRELFF | TGTGCCAGTAGCACTCAGGGACAGGGGTCGAGGGAGCTGTTTTTT | TRBD1 | few | TRBJ2-2 | TRBV19
CASSLTAGNYGYTF | TGCGCCAGCAGCTTGACCGCAGGGAACTATGGCTACACCTTC | NA | NA | TRBJ1-2 | TRBV5-1
CASSRDRAGEKLFF | TGTGCCAGCAGCCGGGACAGGGCGGGGGAAAAACTGTTTTTT | TRBD1 | NA | TRBJ1-4 | TRBV7-2
CASSFRLGNTEAFF | TGTGCCAGCAGCTTCAGGTTGGGGAACACTGAAGCTTTCTTT | NA | NA | TRBJ1-1 | TRBV7-2
CASSIQTSGRVELFF | TGTGCCAGTAGTATTCAGACTAGCGGGAGGGTGGAGCTGTTTTTT | TRBD2 | NA | TRBJ2-2 | TRBV19
CASSERGRAYNEQFF | TGTGCCAGCTCGGAAAGGGGCAGGGCTTACAATGAGCAGTTCTTC | NA | NA | TRBJ2-1 | TRBV18
CASSFRGGNTGELFF | TGTGCCAGCAGCTTTAGAGGGGGGAACACCGGGGAGCTGTTTTTT | NA | NA | TRBJ2-2 | TRBV11-3
CASSLGALLYEQYF | TGCGCCAGCAGCTTGGGGGCCCTCCTCTACGAGCAGTACTTC | NA | NA | TRBJ2-7 | TRBV5-1
CSVDTGRDDYGYTF | TGCAGCGTTGATACGGGCAGGGACGACTATGGCTACACCTTC | NA | NA | TRBJ1-2 | TRBV29-1
CASSLRTSGSGSYEQYF | TGTGCCAGCAGCCTTAGGACTAGCGGGAGTGGGTCCTACGAGCAGTACTTC | NA | few | TRBJ2-7 | TRBV21-1
CASSLAGGPRYEQYF | TGTGCCAGCAGCTTAGCGGGAGGGCCTAGATACGAGCAGTACTTC | TRBD2 | NA | TRBJ2-7 | TRBV11-2
CASSYRNRYGYTF | TGTGCCAGCAGTTACAGGAATCGCTATGGCTACACCTTC | NA | NA | TRBJ1-2 | TRBV6-6
CASNVAGGNEYQPQHF | TGTGCCAGTAACGTGGCAGGGGGCAATGAGTATCAGCCCCAGCATTTT | TRBD1 | NA | TRBJ1-5 | TRBV28
CASRSLGRNEQFF | TGTGCCAGCAGGTCCTTAGGGCGAAATGAGCAGTTCTTC | NA | NA | TRBJ2-1 | TRBV6-5
CASSQDNPGLAGYNEQFF | TGCGCCAGCAGCCAAGATAACCCCGGACTAGCGGGGTACAATGAGCAGTTCTTC | TRBD2 | NA | TRBJ2-1 | TRBV4-3
CASTGQGYQPQHF | TGTGCCAGCACGGGACAGGGGTATCAGCCCCAGCATTTT | TRBD1 | NA | TRBJ1-5 | TRBV6-6
CASSLAGTSGSKQYF | TGTGCCAGCAGCTTAGCGGGGACTAGCGGGAGTAAGCAGTACTTC | TRBD2 | NA | TRBJ2-7 | TRBV7-9
CATSRDGGTEAFF | TGTGCCACCAGCAGAGATGGGGGGACTGAAGCTTTCTTT | NA | NA | TRBJ1-1 | TRBV15
CASSYSMGGGAEQYF | TGTGCCAGCAGTTACTCGATGGGCGGAGGGGCCGAGCAGTACTTC | NA | NA | TRBJ2-7 | TRBV6-5
CASSQGSLAGNTIYF | TGTGCCAGCAGCCAAGGGTCTTTGGCTGGAAACACCATATATTTT | NA | NA | TRBJ1-3 | TRBV7-2
CASSQDKGTGTFNEQFF | TGCGCCAGCAGCCAAGATAAGGGGACAGGGACTTTCAATGAGCAGTTCTTC | TRBD1 | NA | TRBJ2-1 | TRBV4-3
CASSQRLMNTEAFF | TGTGCCAGCAGCCAACGGCTTATGAACACTGAAGCTTTCTTT | NA | NA | TRBJ1-1 | TRBV7-6